A single sample gave rise to the 13 T cell receptor beta chains below, sequenced in a study of T cell repertoires in cytomegalovirus infection. Their cognate antigens are unknown. TCRdb re-called the reads with MiXCR, one entry per CDR3 protein. The sample yields about 55,000 distinct CDR3 sequences, over 15% seen once. The sequenced sample was CD8+ T cells from cultured PBMCs, obtained from culture after CMV antigen stimulation. The receptors stem from a human donor in good health (CMV status not recorded). Some clones in this sample may be carry-over from other donors' samples.

This rearrangement joins TRBV7-6 to TRBJ1-5; 9 bases align to TRBD1. Per germline, CDR1 SGHVS and CDR2 FNYEAQ. This CDR3 spans 15 amino acids. Trimming removed 5 bases from V and 4 bases from J; junction bases left unmatched: 6. CDR3: CASSKDRGFNQPQHF. The DNA for the CDR3 is TGTGCCAGCAGCAAGGACAGGGGATTTAATCAGCCCCAGCATTTT. The complete variable domain, with remaining parts taken from reference TRBV7-6 and TRBJ1-5, reads GAGVSQSPRYKVTKRGQDVALRCDPISGHVSLYWYRQALGQGPEFLTYFNYEAQQDKSGLPNDRFSAERPEGSISTLTIQRTEQRDSAMYRCASSKDRGFNQPQHFGDGTRLSIL.

This clonotype was counted many times. The V and J genes are TRBV7-2 and TRBJ2-2; D is perhaps TRBD2 (5 bases). The CDR3 runs 18 residues. The V gene's germline CDR1 is SGHTA and CDR2 FQGNSA. The V and J ends lost 2 bases and 1 base respectively, with 17 bases between them. CDR3 nucleotides: TGTGCCAGCAGCTTATTCTTTTCCGGACTCCAGAACACCGGGGAGCTGTTTTTT. Its translation is CASSLFFSGLQNTGELFF.

This clonotype has a handful of counts. The V call is TRBV7-2, the J call TRBJ2-1, with TRBD2 matching 8 bases. The CDR3 has 15 residues. V shed 2 bases and J 8 bases; nucleotides not matched to a gene: 8. The germline gives CDR1 SGHTA, CDR2 FQGNSA. The CDR3 loop reads CASSLNKRERHEQFF. The CDR3 coding sequence is TGTGCCAGCAGCTTAAATAAGCGGGAGAGGCATGAGCAGTTCTTC.

The rearrangement uses TRBV15 and TRBJ1-2, with D possibly TRBD1 on 5 matching bases. CDR1 is LNHNV, CDR2 YYDKDF, per germline (reference sequence). The length of the CDR3 is 14 residues. The V end lost 0 bases, the J end lost 6 bases, and 11 bases lay between the germline ends. CDR3 in amino acids: CATSREAGRDGYTF. Here the CDR3 DNA reads TGTGCCACCAGCAGAGAGGCAGGGAGAGATGGCTACACCTTC.

The genes are TRBV28 and TRBJ2-1; TRBD2 aligns across 12 bases. V was pared by 6 bases and J by 7 bases, with 7 bases of the junction left unmatched. This CDR3 is built from 15 residues. Germline V gene lookup returns CDR1 MDHEN and CDR2 SYDVKM. In DNA form, the CDR3 reads TGTGCCAGCAGAGAGACTAGCGGGAGAAATAATGAGCAGTTCTTC. It is translated as CASRETSGRNNEQFF.

A few counts support this clonotype. The chain recombines TRBV11-2 with TRBJ1-1, with no clear D. Trimming took 6 bases from V and 1 from J, leaving 6 bases between them. The CDR3 loop spans 12 amino acids. CDR1 and CDR2 from the germline V gene are SGHAT and FQNNGV. In nucleotides, the CDR3 is TGTGCCAGCAGACGGGCGAACACTGAAGCTTTCTTT. This encodes CASRRANTEAFF.

This clonotype was recorded a few times. This chain links TRBV6-5 with TRBJ1-1, with 7 nucleotides matching TRBD1. Germline assignment: CDR1 MNHEY and CDR2 SVGAGI. There are 14 residues in the CDR3. Trimming cost V 5 bases and J 6 bases; bases outside gene matches: 9. CDR3 protein: CASSNGATGPEAFF. CDR3 sequence (DNA): TGTGCCAGCAGTAACGGGGCGACAGGGCCTGAAGCTTTCTTT.

The chain employs TRBV6-1 and TRBJ2-1; D is perhaps TRBD1 (6 bases). The CDR3 has 14 amino acids. Germline lookup yields CDR1 MNHNS and CDR2 SASEGT. V lost 7 bases and J lost 2, with 12 bases in between. This CDR3 reads CASTGAGTYNEQFF. The DNA for the CDR3 is TGTGCCAGCACAGGGGCGGGCACCTACAATGAGCAGTTCTTC.

The chain carries TRBV7-2 and TRBJ2-7; maybe TRBD2 (6 bases). V gave up 5 bases and J gave up 4 bases, with 21 bases separating them. The CDR3 is 16 residues long. Germline V lookup: CDR1 SGHTA, CDR2 FQGNSA. The CDR3 spells CASSPSGTLPLYEQYF. The DNA of the CDR3 is TGTGCCAGCAGCCCATCCGGGACTTTACCACTTTACGAGCAGTACTTC.

This clonotype turned up a few times. The rearrangement uses TRBV7-6 and TRBJ2-7; maybe TRBD1 (5 bases). V was clipped by 2 bases and J by 3 bases, with 11 bases between them. The CDR3 is 14 residues long. Germline V lookup: CDR1 SGHVS, CDR2 FNYEAQ. The DNA for the CDR3 is TGTGCCAGCAGCTTATTAGGGGCCAACTACGAGCAGTACTTC. It is translated as CASSLLGANYEQYF.

This chain uses TRBV7-6 with TRBJ2-1, with D maybe TRBD1 (6 bases). V lost 1 base and J lost 9, with 13 bases in between. CDR1 SGHVS and CDR2 FNYEAQ come from the germline V gene. The CDR3 spans 14 residues. The CDR3 here is CASSLGGRGGEQFF. DNA for the CDR3: TGTGCCAGCAGCTTAGGGGGGCGCGGAGGTGAGCAGTTCTTC. Combining the CDR3 with reference TRBV7-6 and TRBJ2-1 gives the whole variable domain GAGVSQSPRYKVTKRGQDVALRCDPISGHVSLYWYRQALGQGPEFLTYFNYEAQQDKSGLPNDRFSAERPEGSISTLTIQRTEQRDSAMYRCASSLGGRGGEQFFGPGTRLTVL.

The chain employs TRBV2 and TRBJ2-7; 7 bases are a match to TRBD1. Germline values: CDR1 SNHLY, CDR2 FYNNEI. The J segment lost 4 bases and the V segment lost 7 bases, leaving 10 bases of the junction unmatched. This CDR3 has 14 residues. In DNA, the CDR3 is TGTGCCAGCACTCAAGTCGGGACAGCGTACGAGCAGTACTTC. It codes for CASTQVGTAYEQYF. Complete variable domain (other parts from reference TRBV2 and TRBJ2-7): EPEVTQTPSHQVTQMGQEVILRCVPISNHLYFYWYRQILGQKVEFLVSFYNNEISEKSEIFDDQFSVERPDGSNFTLKIRSTKLEDSAMYFCASTQVGTAYEQYFGPGTRLTVT.

The chain joins TRBV7-9 to TRBJ2-2; 9 bases line up with TRBD2. The ends lost 1 base at V and 5 bases at J; junction bases unmatched: 5. Germline loops: CDR1 SEHNR, CDR2 FQNEAQ (reference sequence). This CDR3 region has 16 residues. Written as DNA, the CDR3 is TGTGCCAGCAGCTTAGACGGTAGCGGGGGTACCGGGGAGCTGTTTTTT. Its translation: CASSLDGSGGTGELFF.